This T cell receptor beta chain was sequenced for a study of blood T cell repertoires in COVID-19. On the study more broadly: Collection of acute and convalescent COVID-19 samples took place in the United States, Italy and Spain. The cDNA or gDNA used as material had been derived from T cells, B-cell-depleted T cells, or PBMCs.

The CDR3 runs to 13 residues. CDR1 SGHAT and CDR2 FQNNGV come from the germline V gene. Trimming shortened V by 4 bases and J by 2 bases, and 8 bases separated the two germline ends. Original processing methods: For nucleated cells, counts were estimated from reference gene primer amplification. The repertoire was sequenced with immunoSEQ multiplex PCR; TCRdb's copy has only in-frame clones and lacks some. That table furnishes V, J and clone size, whereas the DNA furnished D and trimming. The data show approximately 200,000 clones, about 82% seen once. The source of this sequence is a woman under 40 with acute or convalescent COVID-19. Source material: peripheral blood. The V and J genes are TRBV11-2 and TRBJ2-5; no definite D call. In DNA form, the CDR3 reads TGTGCCAGCAGCTCTAACCTTCAAGAGACCCAGTACTTC. It is translated as CASSSNLQETQYF.